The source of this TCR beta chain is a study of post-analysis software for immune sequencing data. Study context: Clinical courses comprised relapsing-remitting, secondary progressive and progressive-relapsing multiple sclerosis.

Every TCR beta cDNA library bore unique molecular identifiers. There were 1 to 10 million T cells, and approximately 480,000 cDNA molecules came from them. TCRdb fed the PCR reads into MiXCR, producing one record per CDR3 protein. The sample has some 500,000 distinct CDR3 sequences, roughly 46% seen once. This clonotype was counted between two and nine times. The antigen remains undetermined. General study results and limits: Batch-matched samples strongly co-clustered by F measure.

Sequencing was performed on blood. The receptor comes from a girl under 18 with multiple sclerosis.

The CDR3 loop reads CASRMGQRITDTQYF. Written as DNA, the CDR3 is TGTGCCAGCAGGATGGGGCAGCGGATTACAGATACGCAGTATTTT. This chain uses TRBV12-3 or TRBV12-4 with TRBJ2-3, with D perhaps assigned TRBD1 or TRBD2 (5 bases each). This CDR3 region has 15 residues. Trimming pared 6 bases from V and 3 bases from J, leaving 16 bases between.